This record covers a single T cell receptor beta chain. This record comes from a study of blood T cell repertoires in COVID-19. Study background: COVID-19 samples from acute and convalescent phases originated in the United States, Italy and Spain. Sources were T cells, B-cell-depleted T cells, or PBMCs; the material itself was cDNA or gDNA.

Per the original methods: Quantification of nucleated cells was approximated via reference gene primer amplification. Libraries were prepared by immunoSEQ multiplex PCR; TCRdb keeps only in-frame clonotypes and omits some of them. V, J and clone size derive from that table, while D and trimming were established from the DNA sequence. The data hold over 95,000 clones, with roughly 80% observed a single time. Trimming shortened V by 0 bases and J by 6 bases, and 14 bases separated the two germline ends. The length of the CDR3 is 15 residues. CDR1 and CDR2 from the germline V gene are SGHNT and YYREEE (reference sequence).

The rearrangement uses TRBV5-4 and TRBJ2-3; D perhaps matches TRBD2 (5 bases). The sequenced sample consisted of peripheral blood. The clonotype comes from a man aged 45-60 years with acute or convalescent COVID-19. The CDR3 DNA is TGTGCCAGCAGCTTGGACACCCAGAGGGCGGATACGCAGTATTTT. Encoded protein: CASSLDTQRADTQYF.